This T cell receptor (beta chain) was identified during a study of control samples from healthy donors and cancer patients. The protocol was immunoSEQ multiplex PCR, while the TCRdb copy is restricted to in-frame clones and leaves out a portion. This sample has roughly 160,000 clones, with almost 90% found just once. Per the germline V gene, CDR1 is MDHEN and CDR2 is SYDVKM. The CDR3 covers 15 residues. Deletions cut 5 bases from V and 2 bases from J, with 10 bases between. The sequencing sample was made of blood. The sequence was collected from a woman between 25 and 40 years old in good health. The chain uses TRBV28 and TRBJ2-6, with D perhaps TRBD1 (6 bases). The CDR3 reads CASSRGGTGANVLTF. The CDR3 DNA follows: TGTGCCAGCAGTCGAGGGGGTACTGGGGCCAACGTCCTGACTTTC.